Listed here are 23 T cell receptor beta chains from one sample, sequenced in a study of blood T cells in healthy people across ages. A second PCR of 7 to 11 cycles used a sample-barcoded 5' primer and a J-beta primer mix. TCRdb fed the 5' RACE reads into MiXCR, producing one record per CDR3 protein. This sample carries roughly 1 million distinct CDR3 sequences, roughly 24% of them seen once, and the ten largest clones take approximately 0.7%. The same data also contributed to another study, on T cells of mothers and their children.

The sequenced sample consisted of blood. These receptors were collected from a girl aged 2 to 9 in good health.

This chain uses TRBV5-1 with TRBJ2-5, with D perhaps matching TRBD1 (5 bases). The end of the DNA aligns better with TRBJ2-7, so the J call may be wrong. The length of the CDR3 is 16 residues. Germline loops: CDR1 SGHRS, CDR2 YFSETQ. CDR3 DNA sequence: TGCGCCAGCAGCTTGGCCTCAGGGCTCCTCTCCTACGAGCAGTACTTC. It encodes CASSLASGLLSYEQYF.

The CDR3 region has the DNA TGTGCCACCAGTGATTTTGGTGGGACAGGGGTGAGGGAGACCCAGTACTTC. Translated, it gives CATSDFGGTGVRETQYF. The chain carries TRBV24-1 and TRBJ2-5, with 10 bases matching TRBD1. This CDR3 is built from 17 residues. Germline CDR1 is KGHDR and CDR2 is SFDVKD. Trimming at V came to 1 base and at J to 5 bases, leaving 9 bases not matched to a gene.

This clonotype has a handful of counts. The chain links TRBV7-2 to TRBJ2-3; the D gene is possibly TRBD2 (7 bases). The CDR3 length is 16 residues. CDR1 SGHTA and CDR2 FQGNSA come from the germline V gene. V gave up 1 base and J gave up 2 bases, with 13 bases separating them. CDR3: CASSLVVGGLTDTQYF. DNA for the CDR3: TGTGCCAGCAGCTTAGTTGTCGGGGGGCTCACAGATACGCAGTATTTT.

This clonotype was recorded many times. The J gene is TRBJ2-5, the V gene TRBV4-2; no clear D gene. The CDR3 is 13 amino acids. Germline V gene sequence: CDR1 LGHNA, CDR2 YNFKEQ. V was pared by 1 base and J by 4 bases, with 7 bases between. CDR3 residues: CASSQVKGETQYF. The CDR3 nucleotides read TGTGCCAGCAGCCAAGTGAAGGGAGAGACCCAGTACTTC.

This clonotype appeared a few times. This sequence joins TRBV3-1 and TRBJ2-2, with no clear D. Germline V gene sequence: CDR1 LGHDT, CDR2 YNNKEL (reference sequence). The V gene lost 1 base and the J gene lost 0 bases, with 6 bases spanning the gap. This CDR3 contains 15 residues. This CDR3 is CASSQAQTNTGELFF. Here the CDR3 DNA reads TGTGCCAGCAGCCAAGCGCAAACGAACACCGGGGAGCTGTTTTTT.

The chain employs TRBV6-5 and TRBJ1-6, with unresolved D. Germline assignment: CDR1 MNHEY and CDR2 SVGAGI. CDR3 length equals 14 residues. Trimming shortened V by 4 bases and J by 10 bases, and 14 bases separated the two germline ends. In DNA form, the CDR3 reads TGTGCCAGCAGTTCGGCCCTGTTGGGGTCACCCCTCCACTTT. This translates into CASSSALLGSPLHF.

This clonotype was recorded a few times. V usage is TRBV28 and J usage is TRBJ2-3; 14 bases line up with TRBD2. Germline V gives CDR1 MDHEN, CDR2 SYDVKM. The CDR3 totals 16 residues. V shed 6 bases and J 2 bases; nucleotides not matched to a gene: 4. The CDR3 loop reads CASRGLAGVTTDTQYF. In DNA, the CDR3 is TGTGCCAGCAGGGGACTAGCGGGAGTTACCACAGATACGCAGTATTTT.

The J gene is TRBJ2-2, the V gene TRBV10-3; 7 bases are shared with TRBD1. Trimming removed 10 bases from V and 6 bases from J; junction bases left unmatched: 14. The germline V gene encodes CDR1 ENHRY and CDR2 SYGVKD. The CDR3 length is 15 residues. For the CDR3, the DNA is TGTGCCACACGTTCCGGGACAGATGACGCCGGGGAGCTGTTTTTT. Its translation is CATRSGTDDAGELFF.

There are many counts of this clonotype. The chain employs TRBV11-1 and TRBJ2-2; the D gene is possibly TRBD2 (5 bases). The CDR3 is made up of 14 amino acids. V dropped 3 bases and J dropped 1 base, with 6 bases sitting between them. Per germline, CDR1 SGHAT and CDR2 FQDESV (reference sequence). Here the CDR3 DNA reads TGTGCCAGCAGCTTTCGGGAGAACACCGGGGAGCTGTTTTTT. Its protein is CASSFRENTGELFF.

V and J are TRBV6-5 and TRBJ1-4; D uncertain. The CDR3 has 14 amino acids. The germline CDR1 and CDR2 sequences are MNHEY and SVGAGI. V was trimmed by 0 bases and J by 8 bases, leaving 10 bases between them. CDR3 amino acids: CASSYSDGGEKLFF. The CDR3, as DNA: TGTGCCAGCAGTTACTCAGACGGAGGAGAAAAACTGTTTTTT.

This clonotype has just a few counts. V is TRBV7-8 and J is TRBJ2-7; D gene ambiguous. The assigned J gene may be wrong: the sequence end matches TRBJ2-5 better. The germline gives CDR1 SGHVS, CDR2 FQNEAQ. There are 14 residues in the CDR3. The CDR3 region is CASSSTNQGETQYF. For the CDR3, the DNA is TGTGCCAGCAGCTCCACCAATCAAGGGGAGACCCAGTACTTC.

This clonotype was seen only a few times. This chain joins TRBV12-3 or TRBV12-4 and TRBJ2-1; 12 nucleotides line up with TRBD2. The V segment lost 2 bases and the J segment 10 bases; nucleotides outside the gene matches: 6. The CDR3 has 15 amino acids. CDR3 region: CASSLRTSGEVEQFF. In DNA form, the CDR3 reads TGTGCCAGCAGTTTACGGACTAGCGGGGAGGTAGAGCAGTTCTTC.

This clonotype was observed a few times. This chain uses TRBV4-3 with TRBJ2-7; unclear D gene. The CDR3 sequence is 15 residues long. The ends were cut back, 0 bases at V and 2 bases at J, with 11 bases in the middle. The germline V gene encodes CDR1 LGHNA and CDR2 YSLEER. Here the CDR3 DNA reads TGCGCCAGCAGCCAAGATTCGACGGAGACCTACGAGCAGTACTTC. This gives the protein CASSQDSTETYEQYF.

The rearrangement joins TRBV28 to TRBJ2-5; 9 bases line up with TRBD2. The CDR3 length is 18 residues. The ends lost 10 bases at V and 5 bases at J; junction bases unmatched: 23. Germline CDR1 reads MDHEN; CDR2 reads SYDVKM. The CDR3: CATRKGLGLARLRETQYF. The CDR3 DNA sequence: TGTGCCACCCGCAAGGGTTTGGGACTAGCTCGGTTGAGGGAGACCCAGTACTTC.

This chain uses TRBV28 with TRBJ2-5; D remains ambiguous. Germline V gene data show CDR1 as MDHEN and CDR2 as SYDVKM. This CDR3 contains 13 residues. Trimming cost V 3 bases and J 1 base, with 6 bases left between them. CDR3 amino acids: CASSFPSQETQYF. DNA for the CDR3: TGTGCCAGCAGTTTCCCGTCCCAAGAGACCCAGTACTTC.

This sequence joins TRBV3-1 and TRBJ2-6; TRBD1 matches at 8 bases. The CDR3 covers 16 residues. V was pared by 3 bases and J by 2 bases, with 3 bases of the junction left unmatched. CDR1 and CDR2 (germline): LGHDT, YNNKEL (reference sequence). The CDR3: CASSHAGGAGANVLTF. DNA for the CDR3: TGTGCCAGCAGCCACGCAGGGGGCGCTGGGGCCAACGTCCTGACTTTC.

This clonotype was detected only a few times. The J gene is TRBJ2-5, the V gene TRBV28; 7 bases are shared with TRBD2. Germline V CDR1 and CDR2: MDHEN, SYDVKM. V trimming: 6 bases; J trimming: 5 bases; junction bases outside the gene matches: 6. CDR3 size: 13 residues. The CDR3 sequence is CASRTSFLETQYF. CDR3 in DNA: TGTGCCAGCAGGACTAGCTTTTTGGAGACCCAGTACTTC. Filled out from reference TRBV28 and TRBJ2-5, the complete variable domain reads DVKVTQSSRYLVKRTGEKVFLECVQDMDHENMFWYRQDPGLGLRLIYFSYDVKMKEKGDIPEGYSVSREKKERFSLILESASTNQTSMYLCASRTSFLETQYFGPGTRLLVL.

The genes are TRBV7-2 and TRBJ2-5; 8 positions agree with TRBD2. CDR1 is SGHTA, CDR2 FQGNSA, per germline. J gave up 2 bases and V 6 bases, and 5 bases lay outside the gene matches. The CDR3 covers 14 residues. The CDR3 loop reads CASSFSGEQETQYF. The DNA of the CDR3 is TGTGCCAGCAGTTTTAGCGGGGAACAAGAGACCCAGTACTTC.

The table lists this clonotype with a few counts. Since no conserved phenylalanine or tryptophan closes the CDR3, a read error is the likely cause. No DNA is shown, since the ends of the CDR3 on it are uncertain; the CDR3 is the one TCRdb lists. The CDR3 region is CASSLYPSAGPAVL. J is TRBJ2-1 and V is TRBV27; the table calls TRBD2, which could not be checked here. The CDR3 is 14 residues long, counting both termini. CDR1 is MNHEY, CDR2 SMNVEV, per germline (reference sequence).

This chain joins TRBV5-6 and TRBJ2-5; maybe TRBD1 (5 bases). The J call is doubtful: the DNA matches TRBJ2-7 better. Germline V gene sequence: CDR1 SGHDT, CDR2 YYEEEE. This CDR3 is built from 13 residues. The CDR3 loop is CASSLLTVSEQYF. In DNA form, the CDR3 reads TGTGCCAGCAGCTTGCTGACAGTAAGCGAGCAGTACTTC.

This chain uses TRBV20-1 with TRBJ2-7, with 8 bases fitting TRBD1. The J call is in doubt because the DNA end fits TRBJ2-1 better. This CDR3 contains 14 residues. CDR1 and CDR2 from the germline V gene are DFQATT and SNEGSKA (reference sequence). The CDR3 sequence is CSATPLDRANEQFF. In DNA, the CDR3 is TGCAGTGCCACCCCTTTGGACAGGGCGAATGAGCAGTTCTTC.

This clonotype has more than one count but fewer than ten. V gene TRBV7-9 combines with J gene TRBJ1-4; the D is unclear. The germline V and J ends were trimmed by 3 bases and 4 bases, with 18 bases remaining between them. The CDR3 length is 17 residues. The germline gives CDR1 SEHNR, CDR2 FQNEAQ (reference sequence). CDR3 coding DNA: TGTGCCAGCAGCTTTTACGCAGGCCCCCTGATTAATGAAAAACTGTTTTTT. This sequence encodes CASSFYAGPLINEKLFF. The complete variable domain, with remaining parts taken from reference TRBV7-9 and TRBJ1-4, reads DTGVSQNPRHKITKRGQNVTFRCDPISEHNRLYWYRQTLGQGPEFLTYFQNEAQLEKSRLLSDRFSAERPKGSFSTLEIQRTEQGDSAMYLCASSFYAGPLINEKLFFGSGTQLSVL.

The chain uses TRBV28 and TRBJ2-7; D possibly corresponds to TRBD1 (5 bases). V lost 2 bases to trimming and J lost 2 bases, with 10 bases between them. There are 14 residues in the CDR3. Per the germline V gene, CDR1 is MDHEN and CDR2 is SYDVKM. The CDR3 DNA follows: TGTGCCAGCAGTTTACCGACAGCCACCTACGAGCAGTACTTC. This codes for CASSLPTATYEQYF. Full variable domain (rest looked up from reference TRBV28 and TRBJ2-7): DVKVTQSSRYLVKRTGEKVFLECVQDMDHENMFWYRQDPGLGLRLIYFSYDVKMKEKGDIPEGYSVSREKKERFSLILESASTNQTSMYLCASSLPTATYEQYFGPGTRLTVT.